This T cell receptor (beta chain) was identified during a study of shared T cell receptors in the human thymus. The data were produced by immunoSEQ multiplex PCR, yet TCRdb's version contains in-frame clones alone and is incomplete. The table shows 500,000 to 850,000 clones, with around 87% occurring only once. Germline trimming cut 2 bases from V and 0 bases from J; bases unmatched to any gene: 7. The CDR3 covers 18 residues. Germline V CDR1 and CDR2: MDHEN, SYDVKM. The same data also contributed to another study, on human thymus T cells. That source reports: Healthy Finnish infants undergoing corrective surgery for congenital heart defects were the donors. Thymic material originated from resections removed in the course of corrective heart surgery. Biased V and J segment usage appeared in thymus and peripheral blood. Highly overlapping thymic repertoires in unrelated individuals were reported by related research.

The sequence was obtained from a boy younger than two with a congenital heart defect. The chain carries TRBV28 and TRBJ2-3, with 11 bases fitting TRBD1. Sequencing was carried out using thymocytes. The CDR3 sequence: CASSLGQGASGSTDTQYF. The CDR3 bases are TGTGCCAGCAGTTTAGGACAGGGGGCTAGCGGGAGCACAGATACGCAGTATTTT.